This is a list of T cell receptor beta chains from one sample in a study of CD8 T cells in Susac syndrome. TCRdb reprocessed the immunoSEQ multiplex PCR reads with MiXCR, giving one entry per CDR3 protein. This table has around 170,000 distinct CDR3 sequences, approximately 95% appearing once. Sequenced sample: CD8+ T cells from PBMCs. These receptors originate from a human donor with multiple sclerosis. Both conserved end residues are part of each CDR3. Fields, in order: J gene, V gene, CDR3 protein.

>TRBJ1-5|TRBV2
CASKVQGQLNQPQHF
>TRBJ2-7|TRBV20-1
CSAKGRGEYPYEQYF
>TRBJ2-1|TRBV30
CAWSVVRVNNEQFF
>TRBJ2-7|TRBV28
CASSSPRDYEQYF
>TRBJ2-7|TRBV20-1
CSAKPPGTGINEQYF
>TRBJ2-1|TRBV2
CASSEDGTGYNEQFF
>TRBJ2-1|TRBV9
CASSVEPGLEEQFF
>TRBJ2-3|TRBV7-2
CASSLGGVGAPGTQYF
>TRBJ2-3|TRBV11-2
CASTLADTQYF
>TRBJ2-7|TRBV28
CASSTLERYYEQYF
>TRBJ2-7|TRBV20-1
CSAAYPIGGNNYEQYF
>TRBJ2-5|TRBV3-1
CASTTSGGIQETQYF
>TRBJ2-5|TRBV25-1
CAAWKEGTQYF
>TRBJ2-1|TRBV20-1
CSAMPGGLAFYNEQFF
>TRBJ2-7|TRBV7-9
CASSRGVNEQYF
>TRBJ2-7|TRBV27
CASRRYGSGSSYEQYF
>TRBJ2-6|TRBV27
CASNPHSGANVLTF
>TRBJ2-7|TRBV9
CASSVGGSYEQYF
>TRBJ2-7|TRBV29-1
CSVGQGGAEQYF
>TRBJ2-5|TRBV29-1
CSVEDHIREETQYF
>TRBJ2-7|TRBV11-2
CASSLVGQGYEQYF
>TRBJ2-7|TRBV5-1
CASSTTSGSIYEQYF
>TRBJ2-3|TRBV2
CASPPSGRPDTQYF
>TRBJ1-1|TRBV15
CATSRGLHTEAFF
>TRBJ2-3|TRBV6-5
CASSSGGYEDTQYF
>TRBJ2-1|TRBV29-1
CSVGLRNNEQFF
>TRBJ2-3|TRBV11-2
CASSPRRDSKFYTDTQYF
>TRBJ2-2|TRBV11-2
CASTRLGLAENTGELFF
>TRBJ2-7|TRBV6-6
CASSYSSLDYEQYF
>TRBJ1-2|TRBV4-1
CASSLPRDSPLSGYTF
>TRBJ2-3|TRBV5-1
CASSFYRGSDTQYF
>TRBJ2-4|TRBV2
CATQGGPENIQYF
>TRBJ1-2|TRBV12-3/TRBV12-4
CASSSGLPDYGYTF
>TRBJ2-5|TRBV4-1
CASSQERGTGVQETQYF
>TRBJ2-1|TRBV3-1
CASSPQGEYNEQFF
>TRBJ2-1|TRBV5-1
CASSLAPDSNEQFF
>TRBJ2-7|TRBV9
CASSPAAGEQYF
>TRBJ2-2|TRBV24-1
CATSDSGANTGELFF
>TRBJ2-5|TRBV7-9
CASSLVGEIRGQETQYF
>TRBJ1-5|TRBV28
CASSLHYNQPQHF
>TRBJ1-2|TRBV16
CASSQYVTGYYGYTF
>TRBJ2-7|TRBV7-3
CASSCGQGEGYEQYF
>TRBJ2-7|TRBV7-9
CASSHPPVYEQYF
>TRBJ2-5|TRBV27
CASRPAGTEYQETQYF
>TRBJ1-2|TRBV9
CASSATRGGYTF
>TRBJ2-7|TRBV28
CASRSSARGLRGQYF
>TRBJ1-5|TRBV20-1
CSAGTGINVQPQHF
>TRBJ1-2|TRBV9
CASSGQGLNYGYTF
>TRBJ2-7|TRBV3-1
CASSQGYGYEQYF
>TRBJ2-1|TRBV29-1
CSVQTSGRAVF
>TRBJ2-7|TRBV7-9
CASTPGGVHEQYF
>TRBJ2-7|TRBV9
CASSAGLSSSYEQYF
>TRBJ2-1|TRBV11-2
CASSSIADGGTYNEQFF
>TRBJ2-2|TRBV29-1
CSVYREAGELFF
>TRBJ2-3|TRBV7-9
CASSPRQGGITDTQYF
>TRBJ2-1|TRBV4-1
CASSPGTSPYEQFF
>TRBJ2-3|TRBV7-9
CASSLPTKADTQYF
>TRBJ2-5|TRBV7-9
CASSPTSGSEETQYF
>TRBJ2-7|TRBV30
CAWSTGAYEQYF
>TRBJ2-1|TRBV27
CASSLFSRHNEQFF